This passage covers 28 T cell receptor beta chains from one sample sequenced in a study of cytomegalovirus exposure and HLA in healthy donors. Primers for the PCR totalled 60 Vbeta and 13 Jbeta. Generated by immunoSEQ multiplex PCR, the TCRdb table keeps only in-frame clones and is missing some. The sample carries about 200,000 clones, 70% to 85% recorded once. What was sequenced was PBMCs. Receptors were obtained from a boy aged 2-15 years in good health and CMV-seronegative.

The chain recombines TRBV30 with TRBJ1-6; D remains ambiguous. The germline V gene encodes CDR1 GTSNPN and CDR2 SVGIG (reference sequence). CDR3 length: 15 amino acids. The V end lost 0 bases, the J end lost 7 bases, and 13 bases lay between the germline ends. CDR3 bases: TGTGCCTGGAGTGTACTAGATGCCGGCAATTCACCCCTCCACTTT. It translates to CAWSVLDAGNSPLHF.

This chain links TRBV7-9 with TRBJ2-1; no definite D call. The V gene lost 6 bases and the J gene lost 8 bases, with 14 bases spanning the gap. The CDR3 runs to 13 residues. Germline values: CDR1 SEHNR, CDR2 FQNEAQ (reference sequence). CDR3 in amino acids: CASSSPPGDEQFF. CDR3 nucleotides: TGTGCCAGCAGTTCCCCCCCCGGTGATGAGCAGTTCTTC.

The rearrangement joins TRBV4-2 to TRBJ2-4, with D perhaps matching TRBD1 (5 bases). Trimming removed 4 bases from V and 3 bases from J, with 19 bases in between. CDR1 is LGHNA, CDR2 YNFKEQ, per germline. The CDR3 totals 17 residues. CDR3 nucleotide sequence: TGTGCCAGCAGCCTCCCATACGGACATTTGGGCAAAAACATTCAGTACTTC. It is translated as CASSLPYGHLGKNIQYF.

The chain is built from TRBV6-5 and TRBJ2-1, with 7 nucleotides matching TRBD1. The germline CDR1 and CDR2 sequences are MNHEY and SVGAGI. This CDR3 has 15 amino acids. V was clipped by 5 bases and J by 2 bases; unmatched bases: 6. The CDR3 region has the DNA TGTGCCAGCAGTCCATGGGACAGAACCTACAATGAGCAGTTCTTC. It codes for CASSPWDRTYNEQFF.

V and J are TRBV27 and TRBJ1-1; 7 nucleotides align to TRBD1. Per the germline V gene, CDR1 is MNHEY and CDR2 is SMNVEV (reference sequence). The CDR3 sequence is 14 residues long. Losses at the gene ends were 10 bases for V and 3 bases for J; bases not matched to a gene: 11. CDR3 nucleotide sequence: TGTGCCACTCGCCCCGCTGGACAGGACACTGAAGCTTTCTTT. It translates to CATRPAGQDTEAFF.

The V gene is TRBV19, the J gene TRBJ1-1; 7 bases agree with TRBD1. J gave up 6 bases and V 5 bases, and 12 bases lay outside the gene matches. Germline V gene data show CDR1 as LNHDA and CDR2 as SQIVND (reference sequence). The CDR3 totals 15 residues. The CDR3 loop reads CASSPRQGNLAEAFF. The CDR3 bases are TGTGCCAGTAGTCCCCGACAGGGTAATCTAGCTGAAGCTTTCTTT.

The chain uses TRBV13 and TRBJ2-5; maybe TRBD2 (5 bases). The J call may be faulty, since TRBJ2-7 better matches the DNA end. The CDR3 runs to 15 residues. CDR1 and CDR2 from the germline V gene are PRHDT and FYEKMQ (reference sequence). The CDR3 DNA follows: TGTGCCAGCAGCTTAGGTAGTTCGGGGTCCTACGAGCAGTACTTC. It specifies CASSLGSSGSYEQYF.

This chain uses TRBV7-9 with TRBJ1-4; weak D call: TRBD1 (5 bases). Germline CDR1 reads SEHNR; CDR2 reads FQNEAQ (reference sequence). CDR3 size: 17 residues. V lost 2 bases, J lost 8 bases, and 21 bases lay in between. CDR3 amino acids: CASSLLIDVWGKEKLFF. The DNA of the CDR3 is TGTGCCAGCAGCTTATTGATCGACGTTTGGGGCAAGGAAAAACTGTTTTTT.

The V and J genes are TRBV5-1 and TRBJ2-7, with 9 bases that match TRBD1. J gave up 12 bases and V 3 bases, and 7 bases lay outside the gene matches. Per germline, CDR1 SGHRS and CDR2 YFSETQ. This CDR3 contains 12 residues. Written as DNA, the CDR3 is TGCGCCAGCAGCTCCGGACAGGGGATATCGTACTTC. Translated, it gives CASSSGQGISYF. Full variable domain (rest looked up from reference TRBV5-1 and TRBJ2-7): KAGVTQTPRYLIKTRGQQVTLSCSPISGHRSVSWYQQTPGQGLQFLFEYFSETQRNKGNFPGRFSGRQFSNSRSEMNVSTLELGDSALYLCASSSGQGISYFGPGTRLTVT.

The chain couples TRBV6-5 to TRBJ2-7, with 10 bases matching TRBD2. With 6 bases clipped from V and 1 base from J, the junction kept 6 bases outside the gene matches. There are 15 residues in the CDR3. Germline V CDR1 and CDR2: MNHEY, SVGAGI. The CDR3, as DNA: TGTGCCAGCAGGCTAAGCGGGGGGGCTTCCTACGAGCAGTACTTC. Its translation: CASRLSGGASYEQYF.

The V gene is TRBV7-2, the J gene TRBJ2-6; TRBD2 matches 11 bases. The CDR3 loop spans 18 amino acids. V shed 1 base, J shed 0 bases, and the junction held 2 bases outside the gene matches. CDR1 and CDR2 (germline): SGHTA, FQGNSA. CDR3 residues: CASSLGLAGGSGANVLTF. The CDR3 bases are TGTGCCAGCAGCTTAGGGCTAGCGGGAGGCTCTGGGGCCAACGTCCTGACTTTC.

The chain has TRBV5-1 and TRBJ2-5, with D maybe TRBD1 (6 bases). Germline V gene sequence: CDR1 SGHRS, CDR2 YFSETQ. Trimming took off 0 bases at V and 11 bases at J, with 17 bases between the two ends. The CDR3 sequence is 14 residues long. The CDR3 loop reads CASSLVQSPGEQYF. The CDR3 coding sequence is TGCGCCAGCAGCTTGGTCCAGAGCCCAGGGGAGCAGTACTTC. The variable domain in full, with the rest retrieved from reference TRBV5-1 and TRBJ2-5, is KAGVTQTPRYLIKTRGQQVTLSCSPISGHRSVSWYQQTPGQGLQFLFEYFSETQRNKGNFPGRFSGRQFSNSRSEMNVSTLELGDSALYLCASSLVQSPGEQYFGPGTRLLVL.

This chain connects TRBV11-2 to TRBJ2-7; the D is unclear. Germline lookup yields CDR1 SGHAT and CDR2 FQNNGV. V was clipped by 5 bases and J by 3 bases, with 8 bases between them. This CDR3 contains 12 residues. The CDR3 sequence: CASSPPVYEQYF. Here the CDR3 DNA reads TGTGCCAGCAGCCCTCCCGTCTACGAGCAGTACTTC.

The chain recombines TRBV23-1 with TRBJ2-3; D not resolved. TRBV23-1 is an ORF, with its function uncertain. The CDR3 sequence is 14 residues long. V shed 8 bases and J shed 0 bases, with 12 bases lying between them. The CDR3 DNA reads as TGCGCCAGCCCTGCGCAGGCTAGCACAGATACGCAGTATTTT. Translation: CASPAQASTDTQYF.

The CDR3 loop is CASSLVSGDGTGELFF. CDR3 nucleotide sequence: TGTGCCAGCAGCTTAGTGTCGGGGGATGGCACCGGGGAGCTGTTTTTT. The chain joins TRBV7-3 to TRBJ2-2, with a weak D call TRBD2 (6 bases). The CDR3 totals 16 residues. The germline CDR1 and CDR2 sequences are SGHTA and FQGTGA. Trimming shortened V by 2 bases and J by 4 bases, and 14 bases separated the two germline ends. Supplemented by reference TRBV7-3 and TRBJ2-2, the full variable domain reads GAGVSQTPSNKVTEKGKYVELRCDPISGHTALYWYRQSLGQGPEFLIYFQGTGAADDSGLPNDRFFAVRPEGSVSTLKIQRTERGDSAVYLCASSLVSGDGTGELFFGEGSRLTVL.

This clone was detected only a few times. The chain has TRBV11-2 and TRBJ2-4, with D maybe TRBD1 (5 bases). The germline gives CDR1 SGHAT, CDR2 FQNNGV. The CDR3 is 14 amino acids. Trimming cost V 1 base and J 10 bases, with 14 bases left between them. The CDR3 nucleotides read TGTGCCAGCAGCTTAGGGTCAGGGCTCCCTATTCAGTACTTC. Protein product: CASSLGSGLPIQYF.

The chain couples TRBV21-1 to TRBJ2-3; TRBD1 is taken as the D call from the table, unchecked against the DNA. TRBV21-1 is a known pseudogene. The CDR3 is made up of 17 amino acids. CDR3 in DNA: TGTGCCAGCAGCGTACCACTTCAGGGGTCTGGCACAGATACGCAGTATTTT. Encoded protein: CASSVPLQGSGTDTQYF.

The chain joins TRBV6-6 to TRBJ1-1; D unresolved. This CDR3 contains 11 residues. Germline loops: CDR1 MNHNY, CDR2 SVGAGI (reference sequence). V lost 3 bases and J 10 bases, leaving 9 bases between the germline ends. This CDR3 is CASSYEYGAFF. Written as DNA, the CDR3 is TGTGCCAGCAGTTATGAGTACGGAGCTTTCTTT.

Worth noting for this clone: A junction boundary mismatches the germline segment, possibly from a read error. Other DNA variants within this sample encode the same CDR3. The chain carries TRBV11-2 and TRBJ2-7; tentative D call: TRBD2 (5 bases). The CDR3 spans 16 residues. Germline V lookup: CDR1 SGHAT, CDR2 FQNNGV. CDR3 loop: CASSLDRGGPPYEQYF. CDR3 in DNA: TGCGCCAGCAGCTTAGATCGGGGTGGCCCGCCCTACGAGCAGTACTTC.

The chain links TRBV5-6 to TRBJ2-5; 7 bases are shared with TRBD2. This CDR3 region has 14 residues. Looked up from germline, CDR1 is SGHDT and CDR2 is YYEEEE. The V segment lost 0 bases and the J segment 5 bases; nucleotides outside the gene matches: 4. CDR3 residues: CASSLDLGGETQYF. As DNA, the CDR3 is TGTGCCAGCAGCTTGGATTTGGGGGGGGAGACCCAGTACTTC.

V and J are TRBV27 and TRBJ2-4; 8 bases fit TRBD1. V lost 1 base to trimming and J lost 4 bases; unmatched junction nucleotides: 3. The germline CDR1 and CDR2 sequences are MNHEY and SMNVEV (reference sequence). This CDR3 is built from 15 residues. Written as DNA, the CDR3 is TGTGCCAGCAGTTTATTAGGACAGGGTAAAAACATTCAGTACTTC. As protein: CASSLLGQGKNIQYF.

The chain employs TRBV6-5 and TRBJ2-2; TRBD1 matches at 9 bases. V lost 2 bases to trimming and J lost 4 bases; unmatched junction nucleotides: 2. Germline assignment: CDR1 MNHEY and CDR2 SVGAGI. CDR3 length equals 15 residues. In DNA, the CDR3 is TGTGCCAGCAGTTACGGGGACAGGGCCACCGGGGAGCTGTTTTTT. Translation gives CASSYGDRATGELFF.

This rearrangement joins TRBV21-1 to TRBJ2-7; no DNA check was done on the table's D call, TRBD2. TRBV21-1 is reported as a pseudogene. The CDR3 extends over 13 amino acids. The CDR3 sequence: CASRTSGAREQYF. The CDR3 DNA is TGTGCCAGCCGGACTAGCGGGGCCCGCGAGCAGTACTTC.

The chain joins TRBV6-1 to TRBJ2-3; D not resolved. Germline V CDR1 and CDR2: MNHNS, SASEGT. V dropped 2 bases and J dropped 6 bases, with 9 bases sitting between them. The CDR3 covers 13 residues. The DNA of the CDR3 is TGTGCCAGCAGTGAAACCATGGGCGATACGCAGTATTTT. This sequence encodes CASSETMGDTQYF.

A note on this clone: Other DNA sequences of this sample code for an identical CDR3. The rearrangement joins TRBV6-1 to TRBJ2-3; D remains unclear. This CDR3 is 11 amino acids long. Deletions cut 6 bases from V and 5 bases from J, with 6 bases between. Per germline, CDR1 MNHNS and CDR2 SASEGT. This CDR3 reads CASSPLDTQYF. The CDR3 coding sequence is TGTGCCAGCAGCCCCCTAGATACGCAGTATTTT.

The chain couples TRBV5-4 to TRBJ2-7; TRBD1 matches at 7 bases. The CDR3 is 14 amino acids. Trimming at V came to 3 bases and at J to 4 bases, leaving 7 bases not matched to a gene. Germline CDR1 reads SGHNT; CDR2 reads YYREEE (reference sequence). The CDR3 loop reads CASSSRQGRYEQYF. The CDR3, as DNA: TGTGCCAGCAGCTCCCGACAGGGTCGGTACGAGCAGTACTTC.

This chain joins TRBV5-8 and TRBJ1-4; the match to TRBD1 covers 8 bases. CDR1 and CDR2 from the germline V gene are SGHTS and YDEGEE. The CDR3 is 15 residues long. After removal of 3 bases from V and 0 bases from J, the junction contained 1 base not matched to a gene. The CDR3 here is CASSSTGATNEKLFF. Written as DNA, the CDR3 is TGTGCCAGCAGCTCGACAGGGGCAACTAATGAAAAACTGTTTTTT.

The V call is TRBV20-1, the J call TRBJ2-5, with a possible D match to TRBD2 (5 bases). Germline CDR1 reads DFQATT; CDR2 reads SNEGSKA (reference sequence). V lost 5 bases, J lost 5 bases, and 9 bases lay in between. The CDR3 runs 11 residues. The CDR3 spells CSAGLWETQYF. Written as DNA, the CDR3 is TGCAGTGCTGGACTTTGGGAGACCCAGTACTTC.